This T cell receptor (beta chain) appears in the sequencing data of a study of blood T cell repertoires in COVID-19. Overall study context: Whether acute or convalescent, the COVID-19 samples came from the United States, Italy and Spain. Sources were T cells, B-cell-depleted T cells, or PBMCs; the material itself was cDNA or gDNA.

CDR3 size: 14 residues. Trimming took off 0 bases at V and 3 bases at J, with 9 bases between the two ends. Germline V gives CDR1 SGHRS, CDR2 YFSETQ. Methods used by the authors: How many nucleated cells were present was estimated from reference gene primer amplification. Profiling relied on immunoSEQ multiplex PCR, and the TCRdb table lists in-frame clones only, not all of them. V, J and clone size derive from that table, while D and trimming were established from the DNA sequence. The sample contains 230,000 or so clones, more than 65% of which appear only once. This clonotype originated in a woman between 35 and 50 years old who had recovered from COVID-19. The source material was peripheral blood. V is TRBV5-1 and J is TRBJ1-1; maybe TRBD1 (5 bases). For the CDR3, the DNA is TGCGCCAGCAGCTTGGGACAGATCGACACTGAAGCTTTCTTT. Protein: CASSLGQIDTEAFF.